The next 32 T cell receptor beta chains were all read from a single sample in a study of read filtering for tumor transcriptome and immune sequencing. The library was built from roughly 400 ng RNA with molecular barcoded adaptors for alpha/delta and beta/gamma chains. A single record per CDR3 protein comes from TCRdb applying MiXCR to the reads. The table includes tens of thousands of distinct CDR3 sequences, roughly an eighth detected once. The sequencing sample was made of a population of CD138-negative cells sorted from bone marrow. These receptors came from a donor over 35 with multiple myeloma.

With regard to this clonotype: Since a much larger clone is just one base distant, this may be a read error. This sequence joins TRBV29-1 and TRBJ2-5, with TRBD2 as a possible D gene (6 bases). In germline, CDR1 is SQVTM, CDR2 ANQGSEA. CDR3 size: 10 residues. The CDR3, as DNA: TGCAGGGGGGGAAGGGAGACCCAGTACTTC. Protein: CRGGRETQYF.

This clonotype was recorded many times. This chain connects TRBV12-3 or TRBV12-4 to TRBJ2-3, with 7 bases lining up with TRBD2. V gave up 1 base and J gave up 4 bases; unmatched junction bases: 2. The length of the CDR3 is 14 residues. CDR3 in amino acids: CASSLGRGADTQYF. The CDR3 nucleotides are TGTGCCAGCAGTTTAGGTCGGGGGGCAGATACGCAGTATTTT.

This clonotype was detected ten times or more. This rearrangement joins TRBV14 to TRBJ2-2, with 7 bases lining up with TRBD2. Trimming at V came to 1 base and at J to 5 bases, leaving 7 bases not matched to a gene. The V gene's germline CDR1 is SGHDN and CDR2 FVKESK. CDR3 length: 16 residues. CDR3 loop: CASSQVRGRGTGELFF. The DNA of the CDR3 is TGTGCCAGCAGCCAAGTCCGCGGGAGAGGAACCGGGGAGCTGTTTTTT.

There are a few counts of this clonotype. The genes are TRBV15 and TRBJ2-5; D is uncertain. V was clipped by 0 bases and J by 5 bases, with 7 bases between them. Germline V gene sequence: CDR1 LNHNV, CDR2 YYDKDF (reference sequence). This CDR3 has 13 amino acids. DNA for the CDR3: TGTGCCACCAGCAGAGATTTCGGTGAGACCCAGTACTTC. This sequence encodes CATSRDFGETQYF.

This clonotype appeared many times. The chain combines TRBV3-1 with TRBJ2-1, with 7 bases that match TRBD2. This CDR3 spans 15 amino acids. Trimming at V came to 4 bases and at J to 7 bases, leaving 10 bases not matched to a gene. Germline V gene sequence: CDR1 LGHDT, CDR2 YNNKEL (reference sequence). The CDR3 here is CASSPWTSLRNEQFF. DNA for the CDR3: TGTGCCAGCAGCCCTTGGACTAGTTTGAGGAATGAGCAGTTCTTC.

This clonotype was found many times. The chain has TRBV5-1 and TRBJ2-7; D ambiguous. The CDR3 has 13 residues. Trimming took off 0 bases at V and 0 bases at J, with 4 bases between the two ends. The germline V gene has CDR1 SGHRS and CDR2 YFSETQ. As DNA, the CDR3 is TGCGCCAGCAGCTTGGGTGTCTCCTACGAGCAGTACTTC. As protein: CASSLGVSYEQYF.

This clonotype was observed at least ten times. The chain combines TRBV20-1 with TRBJ1-5; no clear D. The CDR3 runs 12 residues. Germline CDR1 and CDR2: DFQATT and SNEGSKA (reference sequence). Trimming pared 2 bases from V and 9 bases from J, leaving 11 bases between. The CDR3 DNA reads as TGCAGTGCTAGACCATCTCTGGGGCCCCAGCATTTT. Translated, it gives CSARPSLGPQHF.

This clonotype has ten or more counts. The rearrangement joins TRBV7-7 to TRBJ2-5; the D call may be TRBD1 or TRBD2 (5 bases each). The CDR3 length is 15 residues. The V end was cut by 4 bases, the J end by 4 bases, with 16 bases between. The germline CDR1 and CDR2 sequences are SSHAT and FNYEAQ (reference sequence). The CDR3 DNA sequence: TGTGCCAGCAGCTCGGGACCTGATGTCTCAGAGACCCAGTACTTC. The encoded protein is CASSSGPDVSETQYF.

This clonotype was observed at least ten times. This chain links TRBV7-8 with TRBJ2-4; a weak D match, TRBD1 (5 bases). The CDR3 runs to 17 residues. Trimming left V 5 bases short and J 1 base short, with 18 bases between. CDR1 is SGHVS and CDR2 is FQNEAQ in the germline V gene. The CDR3 sequence is CASSPRGTGSAKNIQYF. The CDR3 DNA reads TGTGCCAGCAGCCCACGAGGCACAGGCAGCGCCAAAAACATTCAGTACTTC.

Concerning this clonotype: Its ends do not fully match the called genes, so a read error is possible. The rearrangement joins TRBV29-1 to TRBJ1-1, with D possibly TRBD1 on 6 matching bases. There are 11 residues in the CDR3. Germline assignment: CDR1 SQVTM and CDR2 ANQGSEA. CDR3 loop: CSGTEASEASF. In nucleotides, the CDR3 is TGCAGCGGGACAGAGGCCTCTGAAGCTTCCTTT.

Turning to this clonotype: The junction does not match germline at one end; this may be a read error. V usage is TRBV5-1 and J usage is TRBJ2-1; 7 bases agree with TRBD2. The CDR3 spans 16 residues. The germline CDR1 and CDR2 sequences are SGHRS and YFSETQ. The CDR3 DNA is TGTGCCAGCAGCTACGTCGCGGGAGCCATTTACAATGAGCAGTTCTTC. It is translated as CASSYVAGAIYNEQFF.

This clonotype was detected many times. The gene calls are TRBV24-1 and TRBJ2-1; possible D gene TRBD2, 6 bases. V was trimmed by 6 bases and J by 5 bases, leaving 19 bases between them. Germline CDR1 reads KGHDR; CDR2 reads SFDVKD. This CDR3 has 16 residues. The CDR3 DNA reads as TGTGCCACCAGTCCCCCCGGGGGAGGCGTAAACAATGAGCAGTTCTTC. As protein: CATSPPGGGVNNEQFF.

With respect to this clonotype: A single base separates this from a much larger clone, so it may be a read error. The chain joins TRBV29-1 to TRBJ2-1; weak D call: TRBD1 (5 bases). The V gene lost 7 bases and the J gene lost 13 bases, with 29 bases spanning the gap. The CDR3 is 15 residues long. Germline lookup yields CDR1 SQVTM and CDR2 ANQGSEA. The chain's CDR3 is CSALYWGLGAETQFF. The CDR3, as DNA: TGCAGCGCCCTATATTGGGGATTAGGGGCTGAGACCCAGTTCTTC.

The sample holds many counts of this clonotype. The V gene is TRBV28, the J gene TRBJ1-1, with 8 nucleotides matching TRBD1. The CDR3 runs 14 residues. CDR1 MDHEN and CDR2 SYDVKM come from the germline V gene. The trim removed 6 bases at V and 0 bases at J, leaving 3 bases unmatched. The CDR3: CASRGDRMNTEAFF. DNA of the CDR3: TGTGCCAGCAGGGGGGACAGGATGAACACTGAAGCTTTCTTT.

There are many counts of this clonotype. This sequence joins TRBV7-9 and TRBJ2-5; D is perhaps TRBD1 (5 bases). The CDR3 extends over 16 amino acids. The germline CDR1 and CDR2 sequences are SEHNR and FQNEAQ (reference sequence). The V end lost 5 bases, the J end lost 5 bases, and 21 bases lay between the germline ends. CDR3 amino acids: CASSNTRGAAWETQYF. The DNA of the CDR3 is TGTGCCAGCAGCAACACCCGTGGGGCAGCATGGGAGACCCAGTACTTC.

The chain employs TRBV5-1 and TRBJ2-2; the D gene is possibly TRBD1 (5 bases). This CDR3 has 14 residues. The V end was cut by 3 bases, the J end by 1 base, with 7 bases between. Germline V gene data show CDR1 as SGHRS and CDR2 as YFSETQ. This chain's CDR3 is CASSSGQNTGELFF. DNA of the CDR3: TGCGCCAGCAGCTCAGGGCAGAACACCGGGGAGCTGTTTTTT.

This clonotype was seen ten or more times. This chain connects TRBV28 to TRBJ2-1; D is ambiguous. The germline CDR1 and CDR2 sequences are MDHEN and SYDVKM. CDR3 length: 12 residues. The ends were cut back, 3 bases at V and 8 bases at J, with 8 bases in the middle. The CDR3 reads CASSLDSYEQFF. The CDR3 DNA reads as TGTGCCAGCAGTTTGGATTCCTATGAGCAGTTCTTC.

This clonotype occurred a few times. A much bigger clone sits one base away, suggesting this may be a read error. The V and J genes are TRBV10-3 and TRBJ2-7, with 10 nucleotides matching TRBD2. J was trimmed by 5 bases and V by 5 bases; bases with no gene match: 9. Per germline, CDR1 ENHRY and CDR2 SYGVKD. This CDR3 region has 15 residues. DNA of the CDR3: TGTGCCATCAGTCCCTACTCCGGGACTAGCGACGAGCAGTACTTC. It translates to CAISPYSGTSDEQYF.

This clonotype was found many times. J is TRBJ2-2 and V is TRBV28, with 9 bases that match TRBD2. The V gene's germline CDR1 is MDHEN and CDR2 SYDVKM. The J segment lost 2 bases and the V segment lost 2 bases, leaving 0 bases of the junction unmatched. The CDR3 sequence is 15 residues long. DNA for the CDR3: TGTGCCAGCAGTTTACTAGCGGGAAACACCGGGGAGCTGTTTTTT. Its translation is CASSLLAGNTGELFF.

In its sample, this clonotype was seen many times. The J gene is TRBJ2-7, the V gene TRBV10-3; a possible D gene is TRBD1 (5 bases). V lost 6 bases to trimming and J lost 0 bases, with 18 bases between them. The germline V gene has CDR1 ENHRY and CDR2 SYGVKD. CDR3 length: 16 amino acids. The CDR3 protein is CAISTITLDNSYEQYF. Written as DNA, the CDR3 is TGTGCCATCAGCACGATCACCCTGGACAACTCCTACGAGCAGTACTTC.

Of note for this clonotype: At one boundary the junction diverges from the germline segment, which might be a read error. The rearrangement joins TRBV7-9 to TRBJ1-5; the D gene is possibly TRBD1 (6 bases). CDR3 length: 14 residues. CDR1 is SEHNR and CDR2 is FQNEAQ in the germline V gene (reference sequence). The CDR3 DNA follows: TGTGCCGGCAGCCCAGTGGGGGCGGATCAGCCCCAGCATTTT. Amino acids: CAGSPVGADQPQHF.

This clonotype was seen at least ten times. The rearrangement uses TRBV12-2 and TRBJ2-5; TRBD2, the D gene given by the table, was not confirmed from the DNA. TRBV12-2 is tagged as a pseudogene. This CDR3 has 14 amino acids. The CDR3 loop is CASRSTSAQETQYF. In DNA form, the CDR3 reads TGTGCAAGTCGCTCGACTAGCGCCCAAGAGACCCAGTACTTC.

This sequence joins TRBV7-3 and TRBJ1-1; D unclear. The germline CDR1 and CDR2 sequences are SGHTA and FQGTGA. Trimming pared 0 bases from V and 6 bases from J, leaving 8 bases between. There are 13 residues in the CDR3. DNA for the CDR3: TGTGCCAGCAGCTTAACGCTGTACTCTGAAGCTTTCTTT. Its protein product is CASSLTLYSEAFF.

This clonotype came up many times. DNA of the CDR3: TGCAGCGTGAGGGCTCTTGAGGATGAGCAGTTCTTC. Its translation is CSVRALEDEQFF. The V call is TRBV29-1, the J call TRBJ2-1; maybe TRBD2 (5 bases). CDR3 size: 12 residues. The V end was cut by 6 bases, the J end by 8 bases, with 14 bases between. Germline CDR1 reads SQVTM; CDR2 reads ANQGSEA.

In this sample, this clonotype turned up many times. The J gene is TRBJ2-7, the V gene TRBV7-9; the D is unclear. From germline, CDR1 is SEHNR and CDR2 FQNEAQ (reference sequence). Trimming took 6 bases from V and 3 from J, leaving 12 bases between them. The CDR3 loop spans 13 amino acids. The CDR3 protein is CASSDPTDYEQYF. The CDR3 region has the DNA TGTGCCAGCAGTGACCCGACGGACTACGAGCAGTACTTC.

The gene calls are TRBV28 and TRBJ1-1, with TRBD1 as a possible D gene (6 bases). With 5 bases removed from V and 5 bases from J, the gap between germline ends came to 9 bases. CDR1 and CDR2 (germline): MDHEN, SYDVKM. This CDR3 contains 12 residues. The CDR3 bases are TGTGCCAGCAGTGAAGGGGGAACTGAAGCTTTCTTT. Translated, it gives CASSEGGTEAFF.

This clonotype was picked up many times. The chain is built from TRBV28 and TRBJ1-1; D is unresolved. The V gene's germline CDR1 is MDHEN and CDR2 SYDVKM. Deletions cut 7 bases from V and 6 bases from J, with 15 bases between. The CDR3 is 13 amino acids. CDR3: CASIITGSPEAFF. The CDR3 nucleotides read TGTGCCAGCATTATTACCGGTAGTCCTGAAGCTTTCTTT.

The sample holds a few counts of this clonotype. With a much larger clone just one base away, this may be a read error. The chain employs TRBV24-1 and TRBJ2-6; D is uncertain. The CDR3 totals 16 residues. The V gene lost 5 bases and the J gene lost 11 bases, with 21 bases spanning the gap. CDR1 KGHDR and CDR2 SFDVKD come from the germline V gene. CDR3 sequence reads: CATSGSVLWPPDVLTF. Written as DNA, the CDR3 is TGTGCCACCAGTGGTTCAGTCCTCTGGCCCCCCGACGTCCTGACTTTC.

This clonotype was picked up many times. V is TRBV6-1 and J is TRBJ2-1; 7 bases map to TRBD2. Trimming removed 2 bases from V and 3 bases from J; junction bases left unmatched: 10. The germline CDR1 and CDR2 sequences are MNHNS and SASEGT. This CDR3 spans 17 amino acids. CDR3 bases: TGTGCCAGCAGTGAATTCCTAACGGGAGGTCTCTACAATGAGCAGTTCTTC. Translated, it gives CASSEFLTGGLYNEQFF.

This clonotype has just a few counts. The V call is TRBV5-5, the J call TRBJ1-2; D not resolved. Per germline, CDR1 SGHKS and CDR2 YYEKEE (reference sequence). This CDR3 region has 12 residues. The V end lost 6 bases, the J end lost 2 bases, and 8 bases lay between the germline ends. CDR3 sequence (DNA): TGTGCCAGCAACGAGGGAAACTATGGCTACACCTTC. Protein sequence: CASNEGNYGYTF.

A word on this clonotype: A much bigger clone sits one base away, suggesting this may be a read error. V and J are TRBV5-1 and TRBJ2-5; the D is unclear. There are 14 residues in the CDR3. V lost 4 bases to trimming and J lost 4 bases, with 14 bases between them. Per the germline V gene, CDR1 is SGHRS and CDR2 is YFSETQ. CDR3 in amino acids: CASSPAAVGETQYF. The CDR3 region has the DNA TGCGCCAGCAGCCCGGCTGCTGTAGGAGAGACCCAGTACTTC.

With regard to this clonotype: Given a much more abundant clone one base away, this may be a read error. The CDR3, as DNA: TGTGCCGCCGGGGGGAATTCGAACACCGGGGAGCTGTTTTTT. It specifies CAAGGNSNTGELFF. V is TRBV6-6 and J is TRBJ2-2; 7 nucleotides match TRBD2. The V gene's germline CDR1 is MNHNY and CDR2 SVGAGI (reference sequence). The CDR3 consists of 14 residues. V shed 11 bases and J 0 bases; nucleotides not matched to a gene: 6.